This T cell receptor beta chain emerged from a study of long-term antiretroviral therapy in people with HIV. As for the study in general: Collection of the earliest samples took place about a decade ahead of the 2015 immediate-ART recommendation. Overall study findings and caveats: Samples were collected from about 2003 to 2018 under possibly less effective ART regimens.

Notes on this clone: Its target is not known.

Runs used v3.0 of the immunoSEQ assay and were done at survey level. Sequencing aimed to cover about 40,000-55,000 T-cell genomes per sample. The data were produced by immunoSEQ multiplex PCR, yet TCRdb's version contains in-frame clones alone and is incomplete. This sample has some 14,000 clones, with more than 75% found just once. The sample in question was unsorted PBMCs, obtained 3.1 years after starting antiretroviral therapy. The TCR comes from a man in his forties with HIV.

CDR3 residues: CASSEGQARGETQYF. The CDR3 nucleotides read TGTGCCAGCAGTGAAGGACAGGCTCGAGGGGAGACCCAGTACTTC. V is TRBV6-1 and J is TRBJ2-5; a possible D gene is TRBD1 (6 bases). The CDR3 covers 15 residues. V was trimmed by 1 base and J by 5 bases, leaving 14 bases between them. Germline V gene sequence: CDR1 MNHNS, CDR2 SASEGT.